A selection of T cell receptor beta chains follows, all from one sample in a study of cytomegalovirus exposure and HLA in healthy donors. Sequenced by immunoSEQ multiplex PCR; TCRdb stores in-frame clones only, minus some. Altogether around 130,000 clones are present, roughly three quarters being singletons, with the ten largest covering about 1.7%. The sample taken for sequencing was PBMCs. The receptor set was obtained from a woman in her 40s in good health and CMV-seronegative. CDR3s include the opening cysteine and the closing phenylalanine or tryptophan. Clone size is given for some rows only: seen once, a few or many times, or a class if the clone is expanded.

>TRBJ2-1|NA|TRBV14
CASSRLDRDRGGNEQFF
>TRBJ2-2|NA|TRBV30
CAWGLLAGELFF
>TRBJ2-7|few|TRBV29-1
CSVERTSGSSGEQYF
>TRBJ2-5|NA|TRBV7-2
CASSLTAPGARGLETQYF
>TRBJ1-1|NA|TRBV2
CASSDNPTENTEAFF
>TRBJ2-5|NA|TRBV6-1
CASNSGGATQYF
>TRBJ1-2|once|TRBV30
CAWSPFDRTQISNYGYTF
>TRBJ2-6|NA|TRBV19
CASSAQGPRSGANGLTF
>TRBJ2-6|NA|TRBV11-1
CASSASGVLANGLTF
>TRBJ2-7|NA|TRBV10-3
CAITPGAGGQEQYF
>TRBJ2-7|NA|TRBV4-1
CASSQRTDFAYEQYF
>TRBJ1-4|NA|TRBV19
CASSGQGNEKLFF
>TRBJ1-2|NA|TRBV6-5
CASSYGQGNYGYTF
>TRBJ1-2|NA|TRBV27
CASSFVGVEGGAYGYTF